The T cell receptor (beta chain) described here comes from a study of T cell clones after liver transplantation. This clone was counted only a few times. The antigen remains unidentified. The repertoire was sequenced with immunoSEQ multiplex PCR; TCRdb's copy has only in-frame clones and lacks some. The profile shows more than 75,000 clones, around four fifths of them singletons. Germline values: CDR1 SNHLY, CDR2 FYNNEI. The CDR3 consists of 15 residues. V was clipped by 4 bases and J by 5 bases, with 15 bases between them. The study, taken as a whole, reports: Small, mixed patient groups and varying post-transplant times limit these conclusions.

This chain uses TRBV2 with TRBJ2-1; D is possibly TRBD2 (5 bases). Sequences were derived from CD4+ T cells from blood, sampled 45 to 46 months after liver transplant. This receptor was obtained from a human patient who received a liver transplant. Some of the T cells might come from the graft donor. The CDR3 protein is CASSGRPGRDNEQFF. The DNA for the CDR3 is TGTGCCAGCAGTGGAAGACCGGGAAGGGACAATGAGCAGTTCTTC.